A single T cell receptor beta chain is shown here with its context. One end of the junction is discordant with germline, which a read error may explain. The data were produced by immunoSEQ multiplex PCR, yet TCRdb's version contains in-frame clones alone and is incomplete. The sample has around 79,000 clones, more than 85% seen once; the top ten hold 0.25%. This sample is drawn from a study of technical replicates of blood from several donors. The CDR3 runs to 13 residues. In germline, CDR1 is SSHAT, CDR2 FNYEAQ (reference sequence). Specimen: T cells isolated from PBMCs. The chain couples TRBV7-7 to TRBJ2-5, with D perhaps matching TRBD1 or TRBD2 (5 bases each). The receptor's source is a human donor in good health. CDR3 loop: CASSLAQGETQYF. In nucleotides, the CDR3 is TGTGCTAGCAGCTTAGCGCAGGGAGAGACCCAGTACTTC.